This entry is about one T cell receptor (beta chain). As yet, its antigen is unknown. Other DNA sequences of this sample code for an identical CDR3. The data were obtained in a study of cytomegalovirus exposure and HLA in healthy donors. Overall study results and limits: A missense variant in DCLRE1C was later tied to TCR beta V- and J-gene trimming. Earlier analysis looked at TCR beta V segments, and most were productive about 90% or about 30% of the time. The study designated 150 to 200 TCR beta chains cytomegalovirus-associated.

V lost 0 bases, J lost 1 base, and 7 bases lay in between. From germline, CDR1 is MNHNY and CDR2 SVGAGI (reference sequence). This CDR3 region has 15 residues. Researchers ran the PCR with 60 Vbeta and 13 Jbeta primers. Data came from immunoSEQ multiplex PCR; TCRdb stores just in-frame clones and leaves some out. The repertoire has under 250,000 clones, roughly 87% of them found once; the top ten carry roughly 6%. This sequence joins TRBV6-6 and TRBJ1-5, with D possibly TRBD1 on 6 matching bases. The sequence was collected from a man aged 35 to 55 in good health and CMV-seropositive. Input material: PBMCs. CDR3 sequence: CASSYSGQSNQPQHF. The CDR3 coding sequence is TGTGCCAGCAGTTACTCAGGACAGAGCAATCAGCCCCAGCATTTT.